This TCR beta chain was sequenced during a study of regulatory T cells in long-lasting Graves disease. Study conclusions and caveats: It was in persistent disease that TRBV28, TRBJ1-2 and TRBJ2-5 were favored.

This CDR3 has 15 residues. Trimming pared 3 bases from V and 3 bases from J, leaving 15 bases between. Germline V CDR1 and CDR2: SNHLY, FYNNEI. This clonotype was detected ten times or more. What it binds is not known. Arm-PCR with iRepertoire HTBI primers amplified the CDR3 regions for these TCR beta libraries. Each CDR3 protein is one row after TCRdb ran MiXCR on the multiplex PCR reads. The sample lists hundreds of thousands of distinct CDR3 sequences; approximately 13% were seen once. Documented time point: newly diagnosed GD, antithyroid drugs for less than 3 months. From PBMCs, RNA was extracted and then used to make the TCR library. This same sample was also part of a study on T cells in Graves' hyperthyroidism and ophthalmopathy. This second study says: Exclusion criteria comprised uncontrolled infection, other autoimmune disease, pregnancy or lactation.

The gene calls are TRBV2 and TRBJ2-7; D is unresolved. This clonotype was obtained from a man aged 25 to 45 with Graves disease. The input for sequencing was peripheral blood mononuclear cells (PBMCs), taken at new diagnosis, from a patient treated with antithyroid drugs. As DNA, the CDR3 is TGTGCCAGCAGTGACGTCGGACGGACCGGCTACGAGCAGTACTTC. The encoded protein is CASSDVGRTGYEQYF. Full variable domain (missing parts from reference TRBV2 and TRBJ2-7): EPEVTQTPSHQVTQMGQEVILRCVPISNHLYFYWYRQILGQKVEFLVSFYNNEISEKSEIFDDQFSVERPDGSNFTLKIRSTKLEDSAMYFCASSDVGRTGYEQYFGPGTRLTVT.